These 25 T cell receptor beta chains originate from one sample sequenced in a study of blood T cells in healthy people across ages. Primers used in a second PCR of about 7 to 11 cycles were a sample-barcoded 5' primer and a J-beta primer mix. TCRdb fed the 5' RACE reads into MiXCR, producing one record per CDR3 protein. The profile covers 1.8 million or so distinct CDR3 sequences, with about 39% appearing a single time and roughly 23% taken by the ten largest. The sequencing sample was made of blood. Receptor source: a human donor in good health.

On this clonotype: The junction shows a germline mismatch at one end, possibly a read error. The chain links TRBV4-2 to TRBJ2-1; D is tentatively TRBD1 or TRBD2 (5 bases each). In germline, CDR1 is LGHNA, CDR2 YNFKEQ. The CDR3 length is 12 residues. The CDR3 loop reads CASSQDSRERFF. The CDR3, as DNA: TGTGCCAGCAGCCAAGATAGCAGGGAGCGGTTCTTC.

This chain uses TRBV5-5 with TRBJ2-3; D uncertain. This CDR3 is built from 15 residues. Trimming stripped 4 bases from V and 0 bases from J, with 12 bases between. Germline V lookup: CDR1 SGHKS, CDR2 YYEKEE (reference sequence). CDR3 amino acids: CASSPDATSTDTQYF. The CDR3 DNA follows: TGTGCCAGCAGCCCCGACGCCACTAGCACAGATACGCAGTATTTT.

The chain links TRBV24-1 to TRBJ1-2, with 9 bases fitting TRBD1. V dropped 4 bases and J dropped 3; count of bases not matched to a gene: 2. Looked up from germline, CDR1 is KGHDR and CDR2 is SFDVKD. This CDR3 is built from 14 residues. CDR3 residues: CATSDGTGYYGYTF. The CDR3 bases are TGTGCCACCAGTGACGGGACAGGGTACTATGGCTACACCTTC.

CDR3 coding DNA: TGTGCCAGCAGGGATTACCGGGACTTTCCCTACGAGCAGTACTTC. As protein: CASRDYRDFPYEQYF. This rearrangement joins TRBV6-5 to TRBJ2-7; TRBD2 is a possible D gene (6 bases). Trimming took off 6 bases at V and 2 bases at J, with 17 bases between the two ends. The germline V gene has CDR1 MNHEY and CDR2 SVGAGI. CDR3 length: 15 amino acids.

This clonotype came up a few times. CDR3 amino acids: CASTSGQGHSNEQFF. The CDR3 region has the DNA TGTGCCAGCACCTCTGGGCAGGGACACTCCAATGAGCAGTTCTTC. V and J are TRBV12-3 or TRBV12-4 and TRBJ2-1; a possible D gene is TRBD1 (6 bases). The length of the CDR3 is 15 residues. V lost 7 bases to trimming and J lost 6 bases, with 19 bases between them.

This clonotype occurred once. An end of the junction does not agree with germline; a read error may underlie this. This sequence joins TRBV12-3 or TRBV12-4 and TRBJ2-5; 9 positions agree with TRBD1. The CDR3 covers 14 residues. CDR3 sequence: CTSWGGQGQETQYF. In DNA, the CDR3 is TGTACCAGCTGGGGCGGACAGGGGCAAGAGACCCAGTACTTC.

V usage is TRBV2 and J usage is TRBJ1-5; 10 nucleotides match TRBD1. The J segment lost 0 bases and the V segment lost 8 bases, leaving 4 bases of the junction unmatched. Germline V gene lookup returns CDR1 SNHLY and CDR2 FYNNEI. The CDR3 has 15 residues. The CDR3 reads CASGQGGDSNQPQHF. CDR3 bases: TGTGCCAGCGGACAGGGGGGAGATAGCAATCAGCCCCAGCATTTT.

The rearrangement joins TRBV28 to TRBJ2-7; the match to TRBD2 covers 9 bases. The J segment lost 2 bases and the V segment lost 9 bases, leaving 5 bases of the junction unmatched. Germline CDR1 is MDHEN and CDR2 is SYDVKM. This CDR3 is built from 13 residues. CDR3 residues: CASLTSGTYEQYF. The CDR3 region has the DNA TGTGCCAGTTTGACTAGCGGTACCTACGAGCAGTACTTC.

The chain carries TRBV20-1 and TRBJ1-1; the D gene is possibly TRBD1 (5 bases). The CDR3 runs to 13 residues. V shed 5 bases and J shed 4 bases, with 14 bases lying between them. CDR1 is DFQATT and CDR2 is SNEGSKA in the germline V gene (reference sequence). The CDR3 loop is CSAQRWGSTEAFF. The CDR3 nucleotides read TGCAGTGCTCAGCGGTGGGGGAGCACTGAAGCTTTCTTT.

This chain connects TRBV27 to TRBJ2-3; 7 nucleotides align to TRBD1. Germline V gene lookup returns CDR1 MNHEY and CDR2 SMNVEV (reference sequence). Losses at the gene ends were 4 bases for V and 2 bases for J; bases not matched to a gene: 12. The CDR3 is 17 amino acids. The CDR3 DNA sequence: TGTGCCAGCAGTTACGCCGCCGGGACAGCGACCACAGATACGCAGTATTTT. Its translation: CASSYAAGTATTDTQYF.

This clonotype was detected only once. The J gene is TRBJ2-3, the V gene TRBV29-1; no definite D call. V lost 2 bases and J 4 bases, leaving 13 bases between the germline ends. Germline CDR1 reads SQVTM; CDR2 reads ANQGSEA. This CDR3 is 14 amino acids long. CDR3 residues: CSVELERTADTQYF. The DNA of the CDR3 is TGCAGCGTTGAATTGGAACGGACCGCAGATACGCAGTATTTT.

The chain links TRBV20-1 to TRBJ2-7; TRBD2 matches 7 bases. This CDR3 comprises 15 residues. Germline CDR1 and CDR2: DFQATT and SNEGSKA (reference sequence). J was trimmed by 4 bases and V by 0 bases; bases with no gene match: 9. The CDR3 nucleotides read TGCAGTGCTAGAGATTTTTCGGCGGGGGTTTACGAGCAGTACTTC. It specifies CSARDFSAGVYEQYF.

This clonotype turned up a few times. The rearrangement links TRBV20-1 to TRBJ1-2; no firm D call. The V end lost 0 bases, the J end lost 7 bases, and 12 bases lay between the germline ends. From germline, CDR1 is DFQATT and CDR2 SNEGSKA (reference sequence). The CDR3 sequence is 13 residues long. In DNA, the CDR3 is TGCAGTGCTAGAGAGGGCGACCTAGGTGGCTACACCTTC. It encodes CSAREGDLGGYTF.

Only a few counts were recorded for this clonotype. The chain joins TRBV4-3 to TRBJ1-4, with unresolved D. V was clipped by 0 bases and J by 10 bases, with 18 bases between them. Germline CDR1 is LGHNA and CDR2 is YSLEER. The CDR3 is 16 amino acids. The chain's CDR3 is CASSQDQSGYGRKLFF. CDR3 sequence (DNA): TGCGCCAGCAGCCAAGATCAGTCGGGGTACGGAAGAAAACTGTTTTTT.

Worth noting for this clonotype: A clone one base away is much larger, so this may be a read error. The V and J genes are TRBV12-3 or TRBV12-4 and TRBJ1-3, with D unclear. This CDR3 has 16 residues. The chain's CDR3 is CAGSLFTGYSGNTIYF. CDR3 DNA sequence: TGTGCCGGCAGTTTATTCACGGGTTACTCTGGAAACACCATATATTTT.

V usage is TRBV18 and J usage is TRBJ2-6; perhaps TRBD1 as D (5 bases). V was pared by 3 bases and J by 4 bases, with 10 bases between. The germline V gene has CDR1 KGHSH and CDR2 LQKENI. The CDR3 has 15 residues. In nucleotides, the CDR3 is TGTGCCAGCTCACCCCGGACAACAGGGGCCAACGTCCTGACTTTC. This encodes CASSPRTTGANVLTF.

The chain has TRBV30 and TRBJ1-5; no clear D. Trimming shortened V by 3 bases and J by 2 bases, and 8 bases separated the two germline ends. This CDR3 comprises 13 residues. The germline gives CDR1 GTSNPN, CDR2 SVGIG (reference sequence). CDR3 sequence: CAWSFSGNQPQHF. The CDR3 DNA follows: TGTGCCTGGAGCTTTTCAGGCAATCAGCCCCAGCATTTT.

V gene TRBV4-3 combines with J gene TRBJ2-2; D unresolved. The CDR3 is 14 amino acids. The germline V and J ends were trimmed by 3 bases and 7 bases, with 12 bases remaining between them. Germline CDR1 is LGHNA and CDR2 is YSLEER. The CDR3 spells CASSQPGTHGELFF. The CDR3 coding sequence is TGCGCCAGCAGCCAGCCAGGAACTCACGGGGAGCTGTTTTTT.

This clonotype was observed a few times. CDR3 bases: TGTGCCAGCAGCGTTCGGGGGATGAACACTGAAGCTTTCTTT. It is translated as CASSVRGMNTEAFF. V is TRBV7-9 and J is TRBJ1-1; D possibly corresponds to TRBD1 (5 bases). Germline-derived CDR1 and CDR2 are SEHNR and FQNEAQ (reference sequence). Trimming cost V 5 bases and J 0 bases, with 10 bases left between them. The CDR3 covers 14 residues. The full variable domain, in which reference TRBV7-9 and TRBJ1-1 provide the parts outside the CDR3, is DTGVSQNPRHKITKRGQNVTFRCDPISEHNRLYWYRQTLGQGPEFLTYFQNEAQLEKSRLLSDRFSAERPKGSFSTLEIQRTEQGDSAMYLCASSVRGMNTEAFFGQGTRLTVV.

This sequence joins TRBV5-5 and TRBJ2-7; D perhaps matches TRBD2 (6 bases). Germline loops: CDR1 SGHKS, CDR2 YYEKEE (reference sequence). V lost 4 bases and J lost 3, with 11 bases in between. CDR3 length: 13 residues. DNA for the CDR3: TGTGCCAGCAGCCCGATGGGACTCTACGAGCAGTACTTC. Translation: CASSPMGLYEQYF.

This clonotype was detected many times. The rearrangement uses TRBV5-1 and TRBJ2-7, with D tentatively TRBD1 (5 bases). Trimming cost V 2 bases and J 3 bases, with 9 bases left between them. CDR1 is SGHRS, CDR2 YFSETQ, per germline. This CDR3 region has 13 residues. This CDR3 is CASSFSGNYEQYF. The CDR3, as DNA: TGCGCCAGCAGCTTTTCAGGGAACTACGAGCAGTACTTC.

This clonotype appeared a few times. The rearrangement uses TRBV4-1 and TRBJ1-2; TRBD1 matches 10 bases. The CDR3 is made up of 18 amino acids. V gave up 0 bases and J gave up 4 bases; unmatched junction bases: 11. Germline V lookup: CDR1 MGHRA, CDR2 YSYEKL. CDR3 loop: CASSQDAGTGALIYGYTF. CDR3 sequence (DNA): TGCGCCAGCAGCCAAGACGCCGGGACAGGGGCCCTAATCTATGGCTACACCTTC.

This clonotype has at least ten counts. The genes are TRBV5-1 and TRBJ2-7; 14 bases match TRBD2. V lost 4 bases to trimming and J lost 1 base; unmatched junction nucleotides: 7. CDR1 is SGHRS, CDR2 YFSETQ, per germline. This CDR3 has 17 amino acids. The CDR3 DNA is TGCGCCAGCAGCGCCGGGACTAGCGGGGGCCTATCCTACGAGCAGTACTTC. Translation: CASSAGTSGGLSYEQYF. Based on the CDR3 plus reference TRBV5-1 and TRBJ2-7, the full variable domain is KAGVTQTPRYLIKTRGQQVTLSCSPISGHRSVSWYQQTPGQGLQFLFEYFSETQRNKGNFPGRFSGRQFSNSRSEMNVSTLELGDSALYLCASSAGTSGGLSYEQYFGPGTRLTVT.

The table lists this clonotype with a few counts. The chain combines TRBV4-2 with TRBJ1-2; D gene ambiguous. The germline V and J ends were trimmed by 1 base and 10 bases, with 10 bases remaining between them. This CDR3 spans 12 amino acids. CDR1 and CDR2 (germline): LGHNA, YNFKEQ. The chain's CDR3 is CASSQVPELYTF. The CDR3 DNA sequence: TGTGCCAGCAGCCAAGTCCCCGAGCTCTACACCTTC.

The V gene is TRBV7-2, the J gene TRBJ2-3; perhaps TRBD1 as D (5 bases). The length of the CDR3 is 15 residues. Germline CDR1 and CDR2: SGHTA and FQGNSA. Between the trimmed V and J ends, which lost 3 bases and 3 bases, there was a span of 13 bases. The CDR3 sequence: CASSLRRGWTDTQYF. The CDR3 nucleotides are TGTGCCAGCAGCTTGAGAAGGGGATGGACAGATACGCAGTATTTT.